One and the same sample provided the 10 T cell receptor beta chains below, sequenced in a study of blood T cell repertoires in COVID-19. TCRdb keeps only in-frame clones here, not all; method: immunoSEQ multiplex PCR. In the table there are roughly 250,000 clones, approximately 90% of which are singletons. Sequenced input: PBMCs or T cells enriched from blood (not recorded which). These receptors were obtained from a woman between 18 and 30 years old who had recovered from COVID-19.

The genes are TRBV19 and TRBJ1-4, with D uncertain. V lost 7 bases, J lost 0 bases, and 15 bases lay in between. CDR1 is LNHDA and CDR2 is SQIVND in the germline V gene (reference sequence). The CDR3 totals 16 residues. CDR3 protein: CASNRARGTTNEKLFF. The DNA for the CDR3 is TGTGCCAGTAACCGGGCTCGAGGGACAACTAATGAAAAACTGTTTTTT.

Only a few counts were recorded for this clone. The chain employs TRBV9 and TRBJ2-5, with 8 nucleotides matching TRBD1. The germline CDR1 and CDR2 sequences are SGDLS and YYNGEE. With 2 bases clipped from V and 5 bases from J, the junction kept 8 bases outside the gene matches. The CDR3 is made up of 15 amino acids. The CDR3 protein is CASSVRAAGGETQYF. The CDR3 nucleotides are TGTGCCAGCAGCGTGCGGGCGGCAGGGGGCGAGACCCAGTACTTC.

This clone was found once. The rearrangement uses TRBV11-3 and TRBJ2-1; 13 bases line up with TRBD2. V dropped 4 bases and J dropped 7; count of bases not matched to a gene: 19. Germline V CDR1 and CDR2: SGHNT, YENEEA. The CDR3 has 20 amino acids. The CDR3 region is CASSSYSSGTSGARGNEQFF. In DNA, the CDR3 is TGTGCCAGCAGCTCCTACTCCTCCGGGACTAGCGGGGCTAGGGGGAATGAGCAGTTCTTC.

This chain connects TRBV4-2 to TRBJ2-2; D ambiguous. Germline CDR1 LGHNA, CDR2 YNFKEQ. Trimming removed 1 base at V and 5 bases at J, with 11 bases between. The CDR3 sequence is 15 residues long. In nucleotides, the CDR3 is TGTGCCAGCAGCCAAGTCGACACCCAAACCGGGGAGCTGTTTTTT. The encoded protein is CASSQVDTQTGELFF.

The gene calls are TRBV6-2 or TRBV6-3 and TRBJ2-6, with D possibly TRBD1 on 5 matching bases. CDR1 and CDR2 (germline): MNHEY, SVGEGT. CDR3 length: 19 residues. Trimming shortened V by 3 bases and J by 0 bases, and 18 bases separated the two germline ends. The CDR3 is CASSYRRGPQHSGANVLTF. CDR3 sequence (DNA): TGTGCCAGCAGTTATCGTAGGGGCCCGCAGCACTCTGGGGCCAACGTCCTGACTTTC.

The CDR3 is CASSGLDRVAGYTF. The CDR3 nucleotides are TGTGCCAGCTCTGGCTTGGACAGGGTTGCTGGCTACACCTTC. The J gene is TRBJ1-2, the V gene TRBV18, with 8 bases aligning to TRBD1. The CDR3 has 14 amino acids. Losses at the gene ends were 6 bases for V and 7 bases for J; bases not matched to a gene: 10. The germline V gene has CDR1 KGHSH and CDR2 LQKENI.

CDR3 in DNA: TGTGCCAGCAGCCAACCCCGGGGGGCAGGGCGGGGACGTGGCACTGAAGCTTTCTTT. Translating gives CASSQPRGAGRGRGTEAFF. The V gene is TRBV3-1 (or the pseudogene TRBV3-2), the J gene TRBJ1-1; perhaps TRBD1 as D (6 bases). Germline CDR1 and CDR2: LGHDT and YNNKEL (reference sequence). The CDR3 totals 19 residues. With 2 bases removed from V and 4 bases from J, the gap between germline ends came to 26 bases.

The rearrangement joins TRBV3-1 (or the pseudogene TRBV3-2) to TRBJ1-1; TRBD1 matches at 8 bases. Germline CDR1 LGHDT, CDR2 YNNKEL (reference sequence). The V segment lost 2 bases and the J segment 1 base; nucleotides outside the gene matches: 3. This CDR3 is 15 amino acids long. CDR3 in DNA: TGTGCCAGCAGCCAATTACAGGGGGGGAACACTGAAGCTTTCTTT. It encodes CASSQLQGGNTEAFF.

This chain joins TRBV12-3 or TRBV12-4 and TRBJ1-1; D is unclear. This CDR3 has 13 residues. V lost 7 bases and J 1 base, leaving 10 bases between the germline ends. The DNA for the CDR3 is TGTGCCAGCACCGCAATGGCGAACACTGAAGCTTTCTTT. It encodes CASTAMANTEAFF.

The genes are TRBV5-1 and TRBJ2-1, with TRBD2 identical over 11 bases. Losses at the gene ends were 5 bases for V and 2 bases for J; bases not matched to a gene: 6. This CDR3 region has 16 residues. Germline V CDR1 and CDR2: SGHRS, YFSETQ. The CDR3, as DNA: TGCGCCAGCAGACTAGCGGGAGAAAGGGCCTACAATGAGCAGTTCTTC. This codes for CASRLAGERAYNEQFF.